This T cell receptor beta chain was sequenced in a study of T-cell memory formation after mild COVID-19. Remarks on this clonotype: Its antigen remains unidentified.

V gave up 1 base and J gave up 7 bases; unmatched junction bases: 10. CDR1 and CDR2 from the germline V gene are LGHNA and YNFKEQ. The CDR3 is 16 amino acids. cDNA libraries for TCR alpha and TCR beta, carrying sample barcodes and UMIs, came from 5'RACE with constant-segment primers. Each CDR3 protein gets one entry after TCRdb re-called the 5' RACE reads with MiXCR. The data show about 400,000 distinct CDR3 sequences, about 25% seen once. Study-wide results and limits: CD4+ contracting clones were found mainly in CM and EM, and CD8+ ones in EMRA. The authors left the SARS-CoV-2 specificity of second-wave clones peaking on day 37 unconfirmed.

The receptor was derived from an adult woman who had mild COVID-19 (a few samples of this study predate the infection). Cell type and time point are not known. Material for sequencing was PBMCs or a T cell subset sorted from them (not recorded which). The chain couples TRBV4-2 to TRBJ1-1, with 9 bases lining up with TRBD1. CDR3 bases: TGTGCCAGCAGCCAAGCGGATACAGGGGGCTCAGGTGAAGCTTTCTTT. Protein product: CASSQADTGGSGEAFF.